This TCR beta chain was sequenced for a study of cytomegalovirus exposure and HLA in healthy donors. Study outcomes and limitations: As a later analysis showed, a missense DCLRE1C variant was linked to trimming of TCR beta V- and J-genes. Reports described diagnosis of cytomegalovirus status by the classifier as highly specific and sensitive.

V lost 2 bases and J 0 bases, leaving 7 bases between the germline ends. This CDR3 region has 15 residues. Germline loops: CDR1 SGHVS, CDR2 FNYEAQ. A note on this clone: Antigen specificity is unknown.

60 Vbeta and 13 Jbeta primers were used in PCR. The table came from immunoSEQ multiplex PCR; TCRdb's copy has only in-frame clones and leaves some out. The top ten hold more than 4% of the sample, which has fewer than 200,000 clones, more than 60% seen once. This TCR derives from a man between 40 and 49 years old in good health and CMV-seronegative. Source material: PBMCs. The V call is TRBV7-6, the J call TRBJ1-4, with TRBD1 as a possible D gene (5 bases). DNA of the CDR3: TGTGCCAGCAGCTTATGGGGGGCAACTAATGAAAAACTGTTTTTT. Protein sequence: CASSLWGATNEKLFF.